A selection of T cell receptor beta chains follows, all from one sample in a study of neoadjuvant nivolumab and ipilimumab in lung cancer. Sequencing used immunoSEQ multiplex PCR; TCRdb keeps in-frame clones, though not all of them. The table includes 40,000 to 55,000 clones, around 89% detected once. The sample was blood, taken before neoadjuvant nivolumab, alone or with ipilimumab. The receptors shown here come from an adult with non-small cell lung cancer. Some clones in this sample may be carry-over from other donors' samples. Each CDR3 is given with its conserved first and last residue. D genes are given only for firm matches. Expanded clones get a size class; other rows say once, few or many, or leave the size out.

TGTGCCAGCAGCCCGAGCGGGCTCTCCTACGAGCAGTACTTC	CASSPSGLSYEQYF	14	.	TRBV7-9	.	TRBJ2-7
TGTGCCAGCAGCCCCCCCTCAGCGGTCCCTGGCGAGCAGTACTTC	CASSPPSAVPGEQYF	15	.	TRBV11-3	.	TRBJ2-7
TGTGCCAGCTCACCACAAGGACTAGGAGGCCGGGAGCAGTTCTTC	CASSPQGLGGREQFF	15	.	TRBV18	TRBD2	TRBJ2-1
TGTGCCTGGGGTAACGCCGGGGAGCTGTTTTTT	CAWGNAGELFF	11	.	TRBV30	.	TRBJ2-2
TGTGCCAGTACCCAGAGGACAGGGGGGGCTACCTATGGCTACACCTTC	CASTQRTGGATYGYTF	16	few	TRBV19	TRBD1	TRBJ1-2
TGTGCCAGCAGCCGCCGTGGGGGACTAGCGGTCTACGAGCAGTACTTC	CASSRRGGLAVYEQYF	16	.	TRBV7-9	TRBD2	TRBJ2-7
TGCGCCAGCAGCTTGGACCCCGGACAGGGGGGGGCAGATACGCAGTATTTT	CASSLDPGQGGADTQYF	17	.	TRBV5-1	TRBD1	TRBJ2-3
TGTGCCAGCAGCCCGCGGAGACTAGCGGGAGGGGGTGAGCAGTTCTTC	CASSPRRLAGGGEQFF	16	few	TRBV7-9	TRBD2	TRBJ2-1
TGCGCCAGCAGCTTGGGTGTCCCCTCCTACGAGCAGTACTTC	CASSLGVPSYEQYF	14	.	TRBV5-1	.	TRBJ2-7
TGTGCCAGCTCACGACAGACGAGCTCCTACGAGCAGTACTTC	CASSRQTSSYEQYF	14	.	TRBV18	.	TRBJ2-7
TGTGCCAGCAGCCAAGAGGTTTGGGGAGCCTACGAGCAGTACTTC	CASSQEVWGAYEQYF	15	.	TRBV14	.	TRBJ2-7
TGTGCCAGTAGACAGGGAGGGACTGAAGCTTTCTTT	CASRQGGTEAFF	12	.	TRBV19	.	TRBJ1-1
TGTGCCAGCAGTTACTCGAGGACAGCATCCTACGAGCAGTACTTC	CASSYSRTASYEQYF	15	once	TRBV6-5	.	TRBJ2-7
TGTGCCAGCAGCTCCGGACTAGCGGCCTCCTACGAGCAGTACTTC	CASSSGLAASYEQYF	15	.	TRBV9	TRBD2	TRBJ2-7
TGTGCCAGCAGCTTTGGACCAGACACAGATACGCAGTATTTT	CASSFGPDTDTQYF	14	.	TRBV5-8	.	TRBJ2-3
TGTGCCAGCAGCCCCTGGACTGGGGAGGAGCAGTTCTTC	CASSPWTGEEQFF	13	.	TRBV9	.	TRBJ2-1
TGTGCCAGCAGCTTTACTAGCGGAAGCTCTAGCACAGATACGCAGTATTTT	CASSFTSGSSSTDTQYF	17	.	TRBV5-4	TRBD2	TRBJ2-3
TGTGCCACCAGCAGAGATTACCAGAGCTCCTACGAGCAGTACTTC	CATSRDYQSSYEQYF	15	.	TRBV15	.	TRBJ2-7
TGTGCCAGCAGCGATTCCCGACTAGCTAACTCTGGGGCCAACGTCCTGACTTTC	CASSDSRLANSGANVLTF	18	.	TRBV11-2	TRBD2	TRBJ2-6
TGTGCCAGCAGCGTAGGGTTAGCGGGAAACACAGATACGCAGTATTTT	CASSVGLAGNTDTQYF	16	.	TRBV9	TRBD2	TRBJ2-3
TGTGCCAGCAGCTTGAGGGGGGGGAACTATGGCTACACCTTC	CASSLRGGNYGYTF	14	.	TRBV9	.	TRBJ1-2
TGTGCCAGCAGCGTAGACGGGACAGATACGCAGTATTTT	CASSVDGTDTQYF	13	.	TRBV9	.	TRBJ2-3
TGTGCCACCAGCAGAGAGGTAGCGGGAGCCGAGCAGTACTTC	CATSREVAGAEQYF	14	.	TRBV15	TRBD2	TRBJ2-7
TGTGCCAGCAGCACAACGGGGCCAAGTCAGTTCTTC	CASSTTGPSQFF	12	.	TRBV7-2	.	TRBJ2-1
TGTGCCAGCAGCTTAGAGGGACAGGGTGAAGCTTTCTTT	CASSLEGQGEAFF	13	few	TRBV11-1	TRBD1	TRBJ1-1
TGTGCCAGCAGCTTAGCAGCGGGAGGTCGGTACGAGCAGTACTTC	CASSLAAGGRYEQYF	15	.	TRBV7-2	TRBD2	TRBJ2-7
TGTGCCAGCAGCTTTGGAGCCAAAAACATTCAGTACTTC	CASSFGAKNIQYF	13	.	TRBV7-2	.	TRBJ2-4
TGCGCCAGCAGCCAAGGGGGACAGGGGGCCGCCTACAATGAGCAGTTCTTC	CASSQGGQGAAYNEQFF	17	.	TRBV4-3	TRBD1	TRBJ2-1
TGTGCCAGCGCTGAGAACTATGGCTACACCTTC	CASAENYGYTF	11	.	TRBV11-2	.	TRBJ1-2
TGTGCCAGCTCCTGGGGGGAAGAGAAGGTCGAGCAGTACTTC	CASSWGEEKVEQYF	14	.	TRBV6-6	.	TRBJ2-7
TGCAGCGGCTCCGGGGAGGGCATCTATGGCTACACCTTC	CSGSGEGIYGYTF	13	.	TRBV29-1	.	TRBJ1-2
TGTGCCAGCAAAAAAATCTTGACAGGGTCAGAGGAGGCTTTCTTT	CASKKILTGSEEAFF	15	few	TRBV27	TRBD1	TRBJ1-1
TGTGCCAGCTCACCACAGCCACAGGGAGGGGAGACCCAGTACTTC	CASSPQPQGGETQYF	15	.	TRBV18	.	TRBJ2-5
TGCAGCGTTGCCAGGGGCGGTAGCGGGAGGAACGACGAGCAGTACTTC	CSVARGGSGRNDEQYF	16	.	TRBV29-1	TRBD2	TRBJ2-7
TGTGCCAGCAGCGTAGGCGGGAGCTACGAGCAGTACTTC	CASSVGGSYEQYF	13	.	TRBV9	TRBD2	TRBJ2-7
TGTGCCAGCAGCTGCAGGGGGACTAGCGGGAACTACGAGCAGTACTTC	CASSCRGTSGNYEQYF	16	.	TRBV7-3	TRBD2	TRBJ2-7
TGTGCCAGCAGCTTGGGGAATAGTTATGGCTACACCTTC	CASSLGNSYGYTF	13	.	TRBV5-6	.	TRBJ1-2
TGTGCCAGTGATAGACAGGGGGCAGCTAACTATGGCTACACCTTC	CASDRQGAANYGYTF	15	.	TRBV2	TRBD1	TRBJ1-2
TGTGCCAGCAGTGTCGCGATAGATGGACAAAGTCGGGCCAACGTCCTGACTTTC	CASSVAIDGQSRANVLTF	18	.	TRBV25-1	.	TRBJ2-6
TGTGCCAGCAGCTTAGGAACTAGCGGAGAGACCCAGTACTTC	CASSLGTSGETQYF	14	.	TRBV7-9	TRBD2	TRBJ2-5
TGTGCCAGCTCCGCTGAAGCAAATCAGCCCCAGCATTTT	CASSAEANQPQHF	13	.	TRBV18	.	TRBJ1-5
TGTGCCAGTAGTATAGATCTGGTACAGCGGACAAACACAGATACGCAGTATTTT	CASSIDLVQRTNTDTQYF	18	.	TRBV19	.	TRBJ2-3
TGTGCCAGCAGTGACCCTCGCGACAGAGACGCCAAACTGTTTTTT	CASSDPRDRDAKLFF	15	.	TRBV2	.	TRBJ1-4
TGTGCCAGCAGCCCGACTAGCGTTGAGACCCAGTACTTC	CASSPTSVETQYF	13	.	TRBV7-9	TRBD2	TRBJ2-5